The clone carrying this T cell receptor beta chain came up a few times. A much more abundant neighbour one base away suggests this may be a read error. The CDR3 is 15 residues long. The V gene end was trimmed by 10 bases and the J gene end by 4 bases; junction bases not matched to a gene: 12. The germline V gene encodes CDR1 ENHRY and CDR2 SYGVKD. Combining a sample-barcoded 5' primer with a J-beta primer mix, a second PCR ran for roughly 6 to 12 cycles. TCRdb reprocessed the 5' RACE reads via MiXCR and lists one record per CDR3 protein. The data hold hundreds of thousands of distinct CDR3 sequences, with roughly 32% observed a single time. This specimen comes from a study of blood T cells in healthy people across ages.

The receptor was isolated from a woman older than 75 in good health. The chain uses TRBV10-3 and TRBJ1-2, with 10 bases aligning to TRBD1. The sample consisted of blood. The CDR3 sequence is CATLPETGGAYGYTF. CDR3 DNA: TGTGCCACACTGCCCGAGACAGGGGGCGCCTATGGCTACACCTTC.